The text below deals with one TCR beta chain. Its target is not known. The source of the sample is a study of cytomegalovirus exposure and HLA in healthy donors. Study-level background: The same platform used for the approximately 700 first-cohort repertoires was also used for the 95 to 150 validation repertoires, as a later analysis reported.

The study, taken as a whole, reports: Subsequent analysis found a tendency for first-cohort TCR clusters to co-occur within the 95 to 150 validation repertoires.

Donors came from a validation cohort of over 100 subjects, distinct from the first 666-subject cohort. Clones were sequenced by immunoSEQ multiplex PCR, and TCRdb holds only the in-frame ones, with some missing. This sample has approximately 170,000 clones, with about 89% found just once. Germline loops: CDR1 MGHRA, CDR2 YSYEKL. Trimming removed 4 bases from V and 0 bases from J; junction bases left unmatched: 11. The CDR3 covers 18 residues. Sequenced input: PBMCs. The receptor was isolated from a woman younger than 30 in good health and CMV-seropositive. The V gene is TRBV4-1, the J gene TRBJ1-3; 8 bases agree with TRBD1. The CDR3 spells CASSPLLATGVSGNTIYF. DNA of the CDR3: TGCGCCAGCAGCCCACTTTTGGCGACAGGGGTCTCTGGAAACACCATATATTTT.